This T cell receptor (beta chain) was sequenced during a study of CD8+ T cells in alopecia areata. Study observations and caveats: Many expanded lesional clones persisted during tofacitinib (in both scalp and blood). Among the 100 top clones, expanded CD8+ clones, like scalp clonality, were significantly decreased by tofacitinib. The study also sequences resident alphabeta T cells of normal skin in scalp samples.

Treatment in this sample: oral pan-JAK inhibitor, 5-10 mg twice daily. The authors extracted RNA and reverse transcribed it into cDNA as the sequencing template. Data came from immunoSEQ multiplex PCR; TCRdb stores just in-frame clones and leaves some out. The sample lists approximately 43,000 clones; about three fifths were seen once. The CDR3 has 13 residues. V was shortened by 2 bases and J by 3 bases, with 4 bases between the two germline ends. CDR1 MRHNA and CDR2 SNTAGT come from the germline V gene. This clone showed up many times. No antigen is known for it. This clonotype was obtained from a human donor with alopecia areata. The chain employs TRBV6-4 and TRBJ2-2; D uncertain. The sequences come from CD8+ T cells sorted from blood, collected at week 4, from a patient treated with tofacitinib. This CDR3 reads CASSDRDTGELFF. DNA for the CDR3: TGTGCCAGCAGTGACAGGGACACCGGGGAGCTGTTTTTT.